This TCR beta chain is from a study of blood T cell repertoires in COVID-19. Study details: COVID-19 samples, acute and convalescent, were from the United States, Italy and Spain. T cells, B-cell-depleted T cells, or PBMCs supplied cDNA or gDNA.

In the source study's methods: Researchers report that nucleated cell counts were estimated from reference gene primer amplification. The repertoire was sequenced with immunoSEQ multiplex PCR; TCRdb's copy has only in-frame clones and lacks some. The V and J calls and clone size come from that table; D and trimming were worked out from the DNA. The sample has about 130,000 clones; around 86% are singletons. CDR1 SGHTA and CDR2 FQGNSA come from the germline V gene. V shed 3 bases and J 8 bases; nucleotides not matched to a gene: 3. This CDR3 comprises 12 residues. Sequenced: peripheral blood. The V gene is TRBV7-2, the J gene TRBJ1-2, with TRBD1 matching 7 bases. This clonotype was sampled from a man aged 40-49 years with active or convalescent COVID-19. The CDR3 region is CASSLAGGGYTF. CDR3 nucleotides: TGTGCCAGCAGCTTGGCAGGGGGAGGCTACACCTTC.